The rows below give T cell receptor beta chains drawn from one sample of a study of blood T cell repertoires in COVID-19. Profiled with immunoSEQ multiplex PCR; TCRdb holds only in-frame clones, not every one. This sample carries some 20,000 clones, roughly 90% of them seen once, and the ten largest clones take around 7.7%. Specimen: peripheral blood. These receptor sequences come from a woman aged 55-70 years with active COVID-19. Both conserved end residues are part of each CDR3. A D gene is named only where the DNA matches it firmly. Size tells how often a clone was seen (once, few, many) or the class of an expanded clone, and some rows leave it out.

J gene | clone size | D gene | V gene | CDR3 protein | CDR3 DNA
TRBJ2-5 | . | . | TRBV11-2 | CASGERETQYF | TGTGCCAGCGGGGAGAGAGAGACCCAGTACTTC
TRBJ2-7 | once | . | TRBV5-4 | CASSLDSAGEQYF | TGTGCCAGCAGCTTAGATTCGGCAGGCGAGCAGTACTTC
TRBJ1-1 | . | TRBD1 | TRBV3-1/TRBV3-2 | CASSPTRQGLNTEAFF | TGTGCCAGCAGCCCTACTAGACAGGGATTGAACACTGAAGCTTTCTTT
TRBJ2-5 | . | TRBD2 | TRBV2 | CASSEWLAEETQYF | TGTGCCAGCAGTGAGTGGCTAGCGGAAGAGACCCAGTACTTC
TRBJ1-1 | . | . | TRBV29-1 | CSAEEGTNTEAFF | TGCAGCGCCGAGGAGGGGACGAACACTGAAGCTTTCTTT
TRBJ2-1 | . | TRBD2 | TRBV6-5 | CASRASGGRDNEQFF | TGTGCCAGCCGGGCTAGCGGGGGGCGGGACAATGAGCAGTTCTTC
TRBJ1-6 | . | . | TRBV5-1 | CASSFERGINSPLHF | TGCGCCAGCAGCTTCGAAAGGGGTATTAATTCACCCCTCCACTTT
TRBJ2-5 | . | TRBD2 | TRBV18 | CASSPRTSGGTQETQYF | TGTGCCAGCTCACCTAGGACTAGCGGGGGTACCCAAGAGACCCAGTACTTC
TRBJ2-3 | . | . | TRBV5-4 | CASSVWGHDTQYF | TGTGCCAGCAGCGTGTGGGGGCATGATACGCAGTATTTT
TRBJ2-7 | . | . | TRBV6-6 | CASSYLRDYEQYF | TGTGCCAGCAGTTACCTGAGGGATTACGAGCAGTACTTC
TRBJ2-1 | few | TRBD1 | TRBV20-1 | CSASRGTEQFF | TGCAGTGCGAGCAGGGGGACTGAGCAGTTCTTC
TRBJ2-6 | . | . | TRBV19 | CTSSVRGNPGANVLTF | TGTACCAGTAGTGTCCGGGGGAACCCTGGGGCCAACGTCCTGACTTTC
TRBJ1-3 | . | TRBD1 | TRBV18 | CASSRYRGWSSGNTIYF | TGTGCCAGCTCACGCTACAGGGGATGGAGCTCTGGAAACACCATATATTTT
TRBJ1-1 | . | . | TRBV10-1 | CASSDQGNPTEAFF | TGCGCCAGCAGTGACCAGGGTAACCCCACTGAAGCTTTCTTT
TRBJ2-1 | . | . | TRBV19 | CASTVGALLSSYNEQFF | TGTGCCAGTACCGTTGGGGCACTTCTCAGCTCCTACAATGAGCAGTTCTTC
TRBJ2-7 | . | TRBD1 | TRBV19 | CASSAGQVPYEQYF | TGTGCCAGTAGTGCCGGACAGGTTCCGTACGAGCAGTACTTC
TRBJ2-7 | . | TRBD1 | TRBV12-5 | CASAFGQAMSYEQYF | TGTGCTAGTGCCTTTGGACAGGCGATGAGCTACGAGCAGTACTTC
TRBJ1-6 | . | . | TRBV5-1 | CASSFSTENSPLHF | TGCGCCAGCAGCTTTTCGACTGAGAATTCACCCCTCCACTTT
TRBJ2-1 | once | TRBD1 | TRBV15 | CATSKSLGSWQGVDEQFF | TGTGCCACCAGCAAAAGTCTGGGGTCTTGGCAGGGGGTGGATGAGCAGTTCTTC
TRBJ2-3 | . | TRBD1 | TRBV7-8 | CASSTGGQGAGKSQYF | TGTGCCAGCAGCACCGGGGGACAGGGGGCGGGGAAGTCGCAGTATTTT
TRBJ1-1 | . | TRBD1 | TRBV3-1/TRBV3-2 | CASSPDRTMNTEAFF | TGTGCCAGCAGCCCGGACAGGACCATGAACACTGAAGCTTTCTTT
TRBJ1-1 | . | . | TRBV27 | CASSFLGRTEAFF | TGTGCCAGCAGTTTTCTGGGGAGAACTGAAGCTTTCTTT
TRBJ1-6 | . | . | TRBV14 | CASSQVQNSPLHF | TGTGCCAGCAGCCAAGTTCAGAATTCACCCCTCCACTTT
TRBJ1-1 | . | TRBD1 | TRBV29-1 | CSVRQGAGNTEAFF | TGCAGCGTTAGGCAGGGGGCAGGGAACACTGAAGCTTTCTTT
TRBJ2-5 | . | TRBD2 | TRBV24-1 | CATSEGGGAEETQYF | TGTGCCACCAGTGAAGGCGGGGGGGCCGAAGAGACCCAGTACTTC
TRBJ1-1 | . | TRBD1 | TRBV7-9 | CASSETGAHTEAFF | TGTGCCAGCAGCGAGACAGGGGCACACACTGAAGCTTTCTTT
TRBJ1-2 | . | . | TRBV5-1 | CASSLGGQPSNYGYTF | TGCGCCAGCAGCTTGGGCGGACAGCCTTCTAACTATGGCTACACCTTC
TRBJ2-5 | . | TRBD2 | TRBV11-2 | CASSAIGLAGGETQYF | TGTGCCAGCAGTGCCATCGGACTAGCGGGGGGTGAGACCCAGTACTTC
TRBJ1-2 | . | TRBD1 | TRBV5-6 | CASSRGQGASNYGYTF | TGTGCCAGCAGCCGGGGACAGGGGGCTTCTAACTATGGCTACACCTTC